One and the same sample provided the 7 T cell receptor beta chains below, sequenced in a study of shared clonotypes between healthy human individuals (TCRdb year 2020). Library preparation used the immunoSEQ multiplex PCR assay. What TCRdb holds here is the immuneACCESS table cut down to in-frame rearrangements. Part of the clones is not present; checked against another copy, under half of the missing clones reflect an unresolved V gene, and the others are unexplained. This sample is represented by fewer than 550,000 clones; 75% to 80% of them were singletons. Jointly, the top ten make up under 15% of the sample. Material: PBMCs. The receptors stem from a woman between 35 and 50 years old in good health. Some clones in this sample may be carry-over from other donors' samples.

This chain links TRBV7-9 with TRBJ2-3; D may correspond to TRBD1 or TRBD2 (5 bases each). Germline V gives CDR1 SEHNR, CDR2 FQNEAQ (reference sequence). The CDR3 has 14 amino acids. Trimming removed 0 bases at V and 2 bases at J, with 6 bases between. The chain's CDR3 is CASSLAGPTDTQYF. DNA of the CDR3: TGTGCCAGCAGCTTAGCGGGACCCACAGATACGCAGTATTTT.

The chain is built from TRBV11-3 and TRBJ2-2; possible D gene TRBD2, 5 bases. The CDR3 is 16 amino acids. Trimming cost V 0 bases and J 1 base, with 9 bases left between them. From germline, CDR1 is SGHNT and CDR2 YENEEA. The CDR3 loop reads CASSLDSVGNTGELFF. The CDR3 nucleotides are TGTGCCAGCAGCTTAGATAGCGTAGGGAACACCGGGGAGCTGTTTTTT. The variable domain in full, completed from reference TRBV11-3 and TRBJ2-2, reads EAGVVQSPRYKIIEKKQPVAFWCNPISGHNTLYWYLQNLGQGPELLIRYENEEAVDDSQLPKDRFSAERLKGVDSTLKIQPAELGDSAVYLCASSLDSVGNTGELFFGEGSRLTVL.

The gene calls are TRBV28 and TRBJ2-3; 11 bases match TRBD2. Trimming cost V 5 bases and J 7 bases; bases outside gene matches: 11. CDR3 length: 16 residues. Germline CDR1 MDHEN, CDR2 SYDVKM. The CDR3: CASSPPLAGVGNTQYF. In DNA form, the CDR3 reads TGTGCCAGCAGTCCCCCACTAGCGGGAGTCGGGAATACGCAGTATTTT.

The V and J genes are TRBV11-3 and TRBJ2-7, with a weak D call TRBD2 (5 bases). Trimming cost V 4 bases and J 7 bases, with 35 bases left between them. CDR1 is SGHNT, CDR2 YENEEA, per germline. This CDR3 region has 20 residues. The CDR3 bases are TGTGCCAGCAGCTCTAGGACTGTTCGAGCTTCCGCTAGCTCCTGGGAGGAGCAGTACTTC. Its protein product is CASSSRTVRASASSWEEQYF.

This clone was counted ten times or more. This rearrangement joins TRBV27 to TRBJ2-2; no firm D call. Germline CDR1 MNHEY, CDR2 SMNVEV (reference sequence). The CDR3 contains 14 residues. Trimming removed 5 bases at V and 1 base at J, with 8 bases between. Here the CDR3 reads CASSPQLNTGELFF. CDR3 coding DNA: TGTGCCAGCAGTCCCCAATTGAACACCGGGGAGCTGTTTTTT.

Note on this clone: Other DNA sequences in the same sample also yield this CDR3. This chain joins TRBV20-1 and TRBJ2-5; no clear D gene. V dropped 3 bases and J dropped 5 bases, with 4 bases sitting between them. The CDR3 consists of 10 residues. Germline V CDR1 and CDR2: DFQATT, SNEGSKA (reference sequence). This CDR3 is CSASEETQYF. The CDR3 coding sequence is TGCAGTGCTAGTGAGGAGACCCAGTACTTC.

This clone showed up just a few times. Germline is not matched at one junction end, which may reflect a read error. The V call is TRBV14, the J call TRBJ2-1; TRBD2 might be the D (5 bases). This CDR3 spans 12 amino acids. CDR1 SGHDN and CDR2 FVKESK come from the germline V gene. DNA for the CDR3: TGTGCCAGCAGCCCCCGTGCTAGCTTCATGGTCTTC. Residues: CASSPRASFMVF.